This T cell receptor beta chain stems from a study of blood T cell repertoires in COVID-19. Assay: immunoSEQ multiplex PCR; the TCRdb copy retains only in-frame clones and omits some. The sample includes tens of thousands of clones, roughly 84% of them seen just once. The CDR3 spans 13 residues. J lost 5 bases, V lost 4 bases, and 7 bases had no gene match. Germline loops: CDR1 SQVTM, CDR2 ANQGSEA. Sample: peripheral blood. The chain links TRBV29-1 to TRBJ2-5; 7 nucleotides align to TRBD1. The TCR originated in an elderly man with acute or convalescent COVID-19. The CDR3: CSVGQGARETQYF. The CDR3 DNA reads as TGCAGCGTTGGACAGGGCGCAAGGGAGACCCAGTACTTC.